This T cell receptor (beta chain) was identified during a study of T cells after posttransplantation cyclophosphamide. General observations from the study: TRB overlap between skin or GI tissue T cells and blood was limited. Donor CD8+ memory clones often dominated recipient blood repertoires at later times.

CDR1 is SQVTM and CDR2 is ANQGSEA in the germline V gene. The V gene lost 6 bases and the J gene lost 5 bases, with 10 bases spanning the gap. The CDR3 sequence is 11 residues long. Method: immunoSEQ multiplex PCR; TCRdb's copy keeps in-frame clones and lacks some. The sample includes several hundred clones, about 55% of them seen just once. Treatment was busulfan-fludarabine conditioning, a marrow graft, and cyclophosphamide on days +3 and +4. This clone was observed once. The antigen remains undetermined. The receptor was isolated from a female patient in her 60s who received an allogeneic stem cell transplant from an unrelated donor, was CMV-positive, and had acute GVHD only. Some T cells may be provided by the graft donor. The material sequenced was CD8+ T cells sorted from blood, taken 220 to 250 days after allogeneic stem cell transplant with posttransplant cyclophosphamide. The chain is built from TRBV29-1 and TRBJ1-1; maybe TRBD1 (5 bases). The CDR3 loop is CSVGGVTEAFF. DNA of the CDR3: TGCAGCGTGGGGGGGGTTACTGAAGCTTTCTTT.